Reported below is one TCR beta chain. V was pared by 0 bases and J by 7 bases, with 10 bases between. The CDR3 length is 14 residues. From germline, CDR1 is SGHTA and CDR2 FQGTGA. The data originate from a study of blood T cell repertoires in COVID-19. The assay was immunoSEQ multiplex PCR, and TCRdb's table has in-frame clones only and misses some. The repertoire holds 190,000 or so clones, with 75% to 85% as singletons. Clinical history as reported by participants underpinned cohort assignment. Sequenced input: PBMCs or T cells enriched from blood (not recorded which). The TCR was taken from a man aged 40-55 years who had recovered from COVID-19. The rearrangement links TRBV7-3 to TRBJ2-1; D gene ambiguous. The CDR3 is CASSLTLERNEQFF. The DNA for the CDR3 is TGTGCCAGCAGCTTAACTTTGGAGAGGAATGAGCAGTTCTTC. The whole variable domain, filled in from reference TRBV7-3 and TRBJ2-1, reads GAGVSQTPSNKVTEKGKYVELRCDPISGHTALYWYRQSLGQGPEFLIYFQGTGAADDSGLPNDRFFAVRPEGSVSTLKIQRTERGDSAVYLCASSLTLERNEQFFGPGTRLTVL.